This T cell receptor beta chain was captured by sequencing in a study of preoperative IRX-2 immunotherapy in early breast cancer. Treatment indicated: preoperative locoregional IRX-2 cytokine immunotherapy. Samples came from a phase Ib trial of preoperative locoregional IRX-2 cytokine immunotherapy. Germline V lookup: CDR1 SGHRS, CDR2 YFSETQ. This CDR3 region has 19 residues. Trimming removed 0 bases from V and 0 bases from J, with 16 bases in between. Only in-frame clones appear in the TCRdb table, and some are missing; sequencing was by immunoSEQ multiplex PCR. The table includes around 30,000 clones, roughly 80% detected once. This clone has just one count.

The rearrangement uses TRBV5-1 and TRBJ2-6; maybe TRBD2 (6 bases). This sequence was found in a human donor with breast cancer. This specimen consisted of lymph node tissue, obtained from a patient treated with IRX-2 immunotherapy. The CDR3 protein is CASSLEGARDFSGANVLTF. CDR3 nucleotides: TGCGCCAGCAGCTTGGAAGGGGCAAGGGACTTCTCTGGGGCCAACGTCCTGACTTTC. Full variable domain (missing parts from reference TRBV5-1 and TRBJ2-6): KAGVTQTPRYLIKTRGQQVTLSCSPISGHRSVSWYQQTPGQGLQFLFEYFSETQRNKGNFPGRFSGRQFSNSRSEMNVSTLELGDSALYLCASSLEGARDFSGANVLTFGAGSRLTVL.